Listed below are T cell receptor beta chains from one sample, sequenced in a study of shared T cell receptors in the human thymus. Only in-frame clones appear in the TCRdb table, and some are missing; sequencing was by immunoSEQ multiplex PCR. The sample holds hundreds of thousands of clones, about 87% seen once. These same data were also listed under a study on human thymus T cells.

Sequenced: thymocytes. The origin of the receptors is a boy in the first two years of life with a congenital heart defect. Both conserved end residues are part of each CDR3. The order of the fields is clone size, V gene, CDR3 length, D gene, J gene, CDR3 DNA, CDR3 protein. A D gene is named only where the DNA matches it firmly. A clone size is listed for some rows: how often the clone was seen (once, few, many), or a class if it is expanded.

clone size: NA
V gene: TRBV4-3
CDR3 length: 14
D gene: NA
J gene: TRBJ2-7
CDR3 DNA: TGCGCCAGCAGCTCGGGACGGACAGCCTACGAGCAGTACTTC
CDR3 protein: CASSSGRTAYEQYF

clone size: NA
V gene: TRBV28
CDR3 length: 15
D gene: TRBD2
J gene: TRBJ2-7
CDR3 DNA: TGTGCCAGCAGTTTTTTTCTAGCGGGAGTCCGGGAGCAGTACTTC
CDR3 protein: CASSFFLAGVREQYF

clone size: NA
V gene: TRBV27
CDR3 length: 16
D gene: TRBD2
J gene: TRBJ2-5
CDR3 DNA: TGTGCCAGCAGTTTATCTGGGACTAGCGGTCAAGAGACCCAGTACTTC
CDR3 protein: CASSLSGTSGQETQYF

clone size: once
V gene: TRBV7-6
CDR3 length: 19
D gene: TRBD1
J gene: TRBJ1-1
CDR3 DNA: TGTGCCAGCAGCTTAGTTCAGGCAGGGGGATCCTCAATGAACACTGAAGCTTTCTTT
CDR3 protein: CASSLVQAGGSSMNTEAFF

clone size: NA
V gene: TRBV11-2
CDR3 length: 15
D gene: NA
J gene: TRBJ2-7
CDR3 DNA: TGTGCCAGCAGCTTAGGCCGCAGGACAGCCTACGAGCAGTACTTC
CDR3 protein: CASSLGRRTAYEQYF

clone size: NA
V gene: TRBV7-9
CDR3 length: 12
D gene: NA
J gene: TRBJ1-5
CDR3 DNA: TGTGCCAGCAGCTACGACAGTCAGCCCCAGCATTTT
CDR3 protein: CASSYDSQPQHF

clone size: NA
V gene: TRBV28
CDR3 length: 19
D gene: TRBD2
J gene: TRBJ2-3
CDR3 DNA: TGTGCCAGCAGTTCACTCTCCTCCACTAGCGGGGTGGGCACAGATACGCAGTATTTT
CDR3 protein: CASSSLSSTSGVGTDTQYF

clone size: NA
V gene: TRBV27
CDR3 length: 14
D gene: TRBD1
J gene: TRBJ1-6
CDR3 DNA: TGTGCCAGCAGTCCCCGGGACAGGGATTCACCCCTCCACTTT
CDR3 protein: CASSPRDRDSPLHF

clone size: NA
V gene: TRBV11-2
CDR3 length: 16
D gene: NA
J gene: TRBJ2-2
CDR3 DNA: TGTGCCAGCAGCTTACGAGGGAAGGGTAACATCGGGGAGCTGTTTTTT
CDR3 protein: CASSLRGKGNIGELFF

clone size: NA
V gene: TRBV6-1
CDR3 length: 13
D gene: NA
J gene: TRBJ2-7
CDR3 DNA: TGTGCCAGCAGTTCAGGGAAGCCCTACGAGCAGTACTTC
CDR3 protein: CASSSGKPYEQYF

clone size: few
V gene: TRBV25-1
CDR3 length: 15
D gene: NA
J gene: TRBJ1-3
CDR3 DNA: TGTGCCAGCAGTCGGGGGGCCCTCTCTGGAAACACCATATATTTT
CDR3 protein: CASSRGALSGNTIYF

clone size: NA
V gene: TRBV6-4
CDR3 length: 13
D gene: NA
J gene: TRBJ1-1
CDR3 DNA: TGTGCCAGCAGCCCCGGGAGGCCCACTGAAGCTTTCTTT
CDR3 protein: CASSPGRPTEAFF

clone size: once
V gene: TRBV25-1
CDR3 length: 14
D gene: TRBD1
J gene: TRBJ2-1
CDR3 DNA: TGTGCCAGCAGTGGTGACAGGGGGGTGAGGGAGCAGTTCTTC
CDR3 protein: CASSGDRGVREQFF

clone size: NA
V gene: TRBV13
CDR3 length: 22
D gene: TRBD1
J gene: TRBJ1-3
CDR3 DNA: TGTGCCAGCAGCCCAAGCCATCCCGGGACAGGGGGCAGGATGAGCTCTGGAAACACCATATATTTT
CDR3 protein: CASSPSHPGTGGRMSSGNTIYF

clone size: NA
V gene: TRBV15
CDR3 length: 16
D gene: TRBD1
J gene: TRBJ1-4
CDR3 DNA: TGTGCCACCAGCAGAGATCTGGGACAGGGAGGCGAAAAACTGTTTTTT
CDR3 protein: CATSRDLGQGGEKLFF